This TCR beta chain was sequenced in a study of post-analysis software for immune sequencing data. With respect to this clonotype: The antigen is undetermined.

Researchers reported that TCR beta cDNA libraries carried unique molecular identifiers. Each sample of about 0.9 to 11 million input T cells yielded around 500,000 cDNA molecules, so each molecule approximated one T cell. Via MiXCR, TCRdb re-called the PCR reads, giving one row per CDR3 protein. The sample includes some 690,000 distinct CDR3 sequences, more than 50% of them seen just once. Trimming pared 1 base from V and 3 bases from J, leaving 8 bases between. From germline, CDR1 is SGHTA and CDR2 FQGNSA. This CDR3 has 14 amino acids. Findings and caveats of the study: Multiple sclerosis was associated with a significant reduction in normalized Chao1 diversity relative to controls. Strong co-clustering by F measure linked samples that shared a preparation batch. Elevated frequency relative to controls characterized several TRBV segments in patients, TRBV5-6, TRBV5-1 and TRBV20-1 among them.

The sequence was collected from a girl aged 2 to 9 with multiple sclerosis. The chain uses TRBV7-2 and TRBJ2-3, with D tentatively TRBD1 (6 bases). The sequencing sample was made of blood. CDR3 amino acids: CASSLVQGTDTQYF. The CDR3 nucleotides read TGTGCCAGCAGCTTAGTACAGGGTACAGATACGCAGTATTTT. Together with reference TRBV7-2 and TRBJ2-3, the CDR3 gives the full variable domain: GAGVSQSPSNKVTEKGKDVELRCDPISGHTALYWYRQSLGQGLEFLIYFQGNSAPDKSGLPSDRFSAERTGGSVSTLTIQRTQQEDSAVYLCASSLVQGTDTQYFGPGTRLTVL.